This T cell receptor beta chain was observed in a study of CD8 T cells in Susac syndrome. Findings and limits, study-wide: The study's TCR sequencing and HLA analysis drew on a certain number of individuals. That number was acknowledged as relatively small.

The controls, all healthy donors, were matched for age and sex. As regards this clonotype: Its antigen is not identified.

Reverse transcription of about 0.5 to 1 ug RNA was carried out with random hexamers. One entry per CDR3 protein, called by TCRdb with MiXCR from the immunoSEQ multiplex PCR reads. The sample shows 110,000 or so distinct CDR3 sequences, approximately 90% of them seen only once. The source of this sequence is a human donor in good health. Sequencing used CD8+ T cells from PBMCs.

CDR3 DNA: TGTGCAGGAGGCCCAGATGGGGAGACCCAGTACTTC. Amino acid sequence: CAGGPDGETQYF. The rearrangement links TRBV10-3 to TRBJ2-5, with D perhaps matching TRBD2 (5 bases). The germline gives CDR1 ENHRY, CDR2 SYGVKD. CDR3 length: 12 residues.